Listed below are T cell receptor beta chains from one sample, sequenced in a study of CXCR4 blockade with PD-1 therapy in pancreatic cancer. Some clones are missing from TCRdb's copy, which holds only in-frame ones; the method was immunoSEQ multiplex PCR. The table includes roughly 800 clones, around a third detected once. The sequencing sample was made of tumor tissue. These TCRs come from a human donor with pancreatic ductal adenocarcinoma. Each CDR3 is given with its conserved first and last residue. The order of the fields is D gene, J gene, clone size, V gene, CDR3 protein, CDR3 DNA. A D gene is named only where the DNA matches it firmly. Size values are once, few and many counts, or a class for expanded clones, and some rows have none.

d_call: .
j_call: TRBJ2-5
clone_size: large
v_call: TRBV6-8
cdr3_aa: CASSYSMGFQETQYF
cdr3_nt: TGTGCCAGCAGTTACTCGATGGGATTTCAAGAGACCCAGTACTTC

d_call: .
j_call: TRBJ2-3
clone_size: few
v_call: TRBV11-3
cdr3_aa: CASSYRRGTSGVTQYF
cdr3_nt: TGTGCCAGCAGCTATAGGCGCGGGACAAGCGGAGTTACGCAGTATTTT

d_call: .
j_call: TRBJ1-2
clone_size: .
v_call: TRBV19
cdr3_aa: CASRTGRGTYGYTF
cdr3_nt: TGTGCCAGTAGAACGGGGCGCGGCACATATGGCTACACCTTC

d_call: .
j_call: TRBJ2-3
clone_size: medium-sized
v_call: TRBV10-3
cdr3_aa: CASGGQNTDTQYF
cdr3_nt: TGTGCCAGCGGGGGACAGAATACAGATACGCAGTATTTT

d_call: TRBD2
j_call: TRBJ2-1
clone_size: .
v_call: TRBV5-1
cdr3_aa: CASTRTSGGYNEQFF
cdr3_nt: TGCGCCAGCACAAGGACTAGCGGGGGATACAATGAGCAGTTCTTC

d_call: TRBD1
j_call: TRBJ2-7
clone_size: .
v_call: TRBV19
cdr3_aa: CASSIVHGQGYEQYF
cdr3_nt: TGTGCCAGTAGTATAGTTCACGGACAGGGGTACGAGCAGTACTTC

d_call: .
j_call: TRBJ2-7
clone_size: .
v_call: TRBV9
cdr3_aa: CASSESGGYEQYF
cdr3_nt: TGTGCCAGCAGTGAATCGGGCGGCTACGAGCAGTACTTC

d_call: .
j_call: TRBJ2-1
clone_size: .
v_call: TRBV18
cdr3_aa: CASSPQFNEQFF
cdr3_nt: TGTGCCAGCTCACCGCAATTCAATGAGCAGTTCTTC

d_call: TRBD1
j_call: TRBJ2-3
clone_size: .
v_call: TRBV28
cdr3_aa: CASSTTGVTDTQYF
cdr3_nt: TGTGCCAGCAGTACTACAGGGGTCACAGATACGCAGTATTTT

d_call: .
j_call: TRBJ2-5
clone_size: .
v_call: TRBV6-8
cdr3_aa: CASSYPGQETQYF
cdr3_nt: TGTGCCAGCAGCTACCCAGGACAAGAGACCCAGTACTTC

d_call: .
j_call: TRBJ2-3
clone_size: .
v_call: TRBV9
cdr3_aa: CASSVVTGTDTQYF
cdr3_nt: TGTGCCAGCAGTGTAGTGACAGGCACAGATACGCAGTATTTT

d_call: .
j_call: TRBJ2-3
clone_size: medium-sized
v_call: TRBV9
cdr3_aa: CASSVAGDTQYF
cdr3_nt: TGTGCCAGCAGCGTAGCCGGAGATACGCAGTATTTT

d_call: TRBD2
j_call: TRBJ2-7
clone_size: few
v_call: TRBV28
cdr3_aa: CASSSLGLAGRGYEQYF
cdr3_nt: TGTGCCAGCAGTTCCCTCGGACTAGCGGGAAGGGGGTACGAGCAGTACTTC

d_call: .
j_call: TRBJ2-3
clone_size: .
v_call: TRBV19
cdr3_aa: CASSGRASTDTQYF
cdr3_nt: TGTGCCAGTAGTGGCAGGGCTAGCACAGATACGCAGTATTTT

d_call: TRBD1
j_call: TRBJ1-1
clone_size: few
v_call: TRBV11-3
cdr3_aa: CASSSRQGVNTEAFF
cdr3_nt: TGTGCCAGCAGCTCTAGACAGGGAGTGAACACTGAAGCTTTCTTT

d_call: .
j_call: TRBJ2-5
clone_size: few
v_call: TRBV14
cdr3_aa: CASSQGTGETQYF
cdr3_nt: TGTGCCAGCAGCCAGGGGACTGGAGAGACCCAGTACTTC

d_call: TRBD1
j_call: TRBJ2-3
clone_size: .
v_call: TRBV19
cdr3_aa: CASLPTGGADTQYF
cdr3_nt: TGTGCCAGCCTACCGACAGGGGGAGCAGATACGCAGTATTTT

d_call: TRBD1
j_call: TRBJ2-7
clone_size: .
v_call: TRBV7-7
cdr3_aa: CASSTGTGTYEQYF
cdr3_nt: TGTGCCAGCAGTACCGGGACAGGGACCTACGAGCAGTACTTC

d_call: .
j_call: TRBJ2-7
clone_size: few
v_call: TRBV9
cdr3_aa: CASSLVDPVTSSDYEQYF
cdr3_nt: TGTGCCAGCAGCTTAGTAGACCCGGTGACATCGTCTGACTACGAGCAGTACTTC

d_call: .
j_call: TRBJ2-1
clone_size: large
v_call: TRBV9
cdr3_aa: CASSVARGEGLNEQFF
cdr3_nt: TGTGCCAGCAGCGTAGCTAGGGGAGAAGGGCTAAATGAGCAGTTCTTC

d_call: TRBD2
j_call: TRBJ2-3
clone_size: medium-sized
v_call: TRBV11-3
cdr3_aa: CASSGRGRLAVFTDTQYF
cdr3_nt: TGTGCCAGCAGCGGAAGGGGGAGACTAGCGGTATTCACAGATACGCAGTATTTT

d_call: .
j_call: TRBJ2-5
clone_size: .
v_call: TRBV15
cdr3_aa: CATSRDRGRGETQYF
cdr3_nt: TGTGCCACCAGCAGAGACAGGGGGCGGGGGGAGACCCAGTACTTC

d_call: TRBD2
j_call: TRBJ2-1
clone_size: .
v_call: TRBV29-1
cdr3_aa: CSGGLAGAGNEQFF
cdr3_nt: TGCAGCGGGGGACTAGCGGGAGCTGGGAATGAGCAGTTCTTC

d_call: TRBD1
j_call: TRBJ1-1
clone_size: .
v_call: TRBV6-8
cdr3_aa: CASSATWGGGDEAFF
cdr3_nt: TGTGCCAGCAGTGCTACGTGGGGAGGGGGCGATGAAGCTTTCTTT

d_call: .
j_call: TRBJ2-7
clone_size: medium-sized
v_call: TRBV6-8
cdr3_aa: CASAYKRDTSEQYF
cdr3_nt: TGTGCCAGCGCATACAAGAGGGACACTAGCGAGCAGTACTTC

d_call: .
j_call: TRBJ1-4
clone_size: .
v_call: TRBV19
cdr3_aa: CASRPGGSTNEKLFF
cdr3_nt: TGTGCCAGTAGGCCCGGCGGGTCTACTAATGAAAAACTGTTTTTT

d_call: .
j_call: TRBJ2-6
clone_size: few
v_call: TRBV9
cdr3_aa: CASSDISSGANVLTF
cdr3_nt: TGTGCCAGCAGTGATATTTCCTCTGGGGCCAACGTCCTGACTTTC

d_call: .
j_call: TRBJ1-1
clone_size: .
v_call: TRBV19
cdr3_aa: CASSGRGTEAFF
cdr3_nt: TGTGCCAGTAGCGGGCGCGGGACTGAAGCTTTCTTT

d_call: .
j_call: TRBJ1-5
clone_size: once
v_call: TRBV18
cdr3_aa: CASSPQGDQPQHF
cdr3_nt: TGTGCCAGCTCACCACAGGGGGATCAGCCCCAGCATTTT

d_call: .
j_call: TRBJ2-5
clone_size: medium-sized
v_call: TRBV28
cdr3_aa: CASSDPSEAMKETQYF
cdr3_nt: TGTGCCAGCAGTGACCCCTCCGAGGCGATGAAAGAGACCCAGTACTTC

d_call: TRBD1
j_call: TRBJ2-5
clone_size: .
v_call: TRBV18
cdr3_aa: CASSPPTGKETQYF
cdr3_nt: TGTGCCAGCTCACCACCGACAGGGAAAGAGACCCAGTACTTC